A selection of T cell receptor beta chains follows, all from one sample in a study of identifying expanded T cells in peripheral blood. Clones were read by immunoSEQ multiplex PCR, and TCRdb kept only the in-frame ones, dropping some. The sample includes around 120,000 clones, roughly 80% of them seen just once. Sequencing was carried out using blood. The receptors shown here come from a person between 18 and 70 years old in good health. Both conserved end residues are part of each CDR3. The D gene is left open where the match is weak. Expanded clones get a size class; other rows say once, few or many, or leave the size out.

J: TRBJ1-6; D: -; size: -; V: TRBV11-3; CDR3: CASSLNQGGTTYNSPLHF; DNA: TGTGCCAGCAGCTTAAACCAGGGTGGGACGACCTATAATTCACCCCTCCACTTT
J: TRBJ1-2; D: -; size: few; V: TRBV30; CDR3: CAWSARYGYTF; DNA: TGTGCCTGGAGTGCTCGATATGGCTACACCTTC
J: TRBJ1-1; D: -; size: once; V: TRBV19; CDR3: CASSIAGGVGTEAFF; DNA: TGTGCCAGTAGTATCGCTGGGGGGGTCGGCACTGAAGCTTTCTTT
J: TRBJ1-2; D: TRBD1; size: -; V: TRBV6-5; CDR3: CASSYGTGVGYGYTF; DNA: TGTGCCAGCAGTTACGGGACAGGGGTTGGCTATGGCTACACCTTC
J: TRBJ1-1; D: -; size: -; V: TRBV25-1; CDR3: CASSVDSGVNTEAFF; DNA: TGTGCCAGCAGTGTGGATTCAGGGGTGAACACTGAAGCTTTCTTT
J: TRBJ2-1; D: TRBD2; size: -; V: TRBV4-1; CDR3: CASSQAALAGVDGEQFF; DNA: TGCGCCAGCAGCCAAGCCGCACTAGCGGGGGTCGACGGTGAGCAGTTCTTC
J: TRBJ2-1; D: -; size: -; V: TRBV11-2; CDR3: CASSLRPGQPDNEQFF; DNA: TGTGCCAGCAGCTTAAGGCCTGGACAGCCTGACAATGAGCAGTTCTTC
J: TRBJ1-2; D: -; size: -; V: TRBV27; CDR3: CASSSRLNYGYTF; DNA: TGTGCCAGCAGTTCAAGACTTAACTATGGCTACACCTTC
J: TRBJ1-5; D: -; size: -; V: TRBV6-5; CDR3: CASSRGSTGQPQHF; DNA: TGTGCCAGCAGCCGGGGCAGTACAGGGCAGCCCCAGCATTTT
J: TRBJ2-7; D: -; size: -; V: TRBV7-8; CDR3: CASSMGRATYEQYF; DNA: TGTGCCAGCAGCATGGGCAGGGCGACCTACGAGCAGTACTTC
J: TRBJ1-2; D: -; size: once; V: TRBV25-1; CDR3: CATAGGNGGYTF; DNA: TGTGCCACCGCCGGAGGGAATGGTGGCTACACCTTC
J: TRBJ2-2; D: TRBD1; size: -; V: TRBV10-3; CDR3: CAIKKWRQGHTGELFF; DNA: TGTGCCATCAAGAAATGGCGACAGGGCCATACCGGGGAGCTGTTTTTT
J: TRBJ1-2; D: -; size: once; V: TRBV2; CDR3: CATRGESTERYTF; DNA: TGTGCCACCCGGGGGGAATCGACAGAGCGCTACACCTTC
J: TRBJ2-6; D: -; size: -; V: TRBV6-5; CDR3: CASSWVSGANVLTF; DNA: TGTGCCAGCAGTTGGGTCTCTGGGGCCAACGTCCTGACTTTC
J: TRBJ2-2; D: -; size: once; V: TRBV28; CDR3: CASSPLRYSYTGELFF; DNA: TGTGCCAGCAGTCCGCTTCGATATAGCTACACCGGGGAGCTGTTTTTT
J: TRBJ2-1; D: -; size: -; V: TRBV6-5; CDR3: CASSPRGSYNEQFF; DNA: TGTGCCAGCAGCCCTCGCGGGTCCTACAATGAGCAGTTCTTC
J: TRBJ1-5; D: -; size: -; V: TRBV30; CDR3: CAWSEVDHQPQHF; DNA: TGTGCCTGGAGTGAGGTGGACCATCAGCCCCAGCATTTT
J: TRBJ2-3; D: TRBD1; size: -; V: TRBV7-2; CDR3: CASSKGTGGLSTDTQYF; DNA: TGTGCCAGCAGCAAAGGGACAGGGGGCTTGAGCACAGATACGCAGTATTTT
J: TRBJ1-1; D: TRBD1; size: -; V: TRBV2; CDR3: CASSDPGQGNTEAFF; DNA: TGTGCCAGCAGTGACCCGGGACAGGGGAACACTGAAGCTTTCTTT
J: TRBJ1-2; D: -; size: -; V: TRBV14; CDR3: CASSQVRRYGYTF; DNA: TGTGCCAGCAGCCAAGTTCGGAGGTATGGCTACACCTTC
J: TRBJ2-3; D: -; size: -; V: TRBV5-1; CDR3: CASSFSTGRDTQYF; DNA: TGCGCCAGCAGCTTTTCGACAGGCCGAGATACGCAGTATTTT
J: TRBJ1-2; D: -; size: -; V: TRBV30; CDR3: CAWSGPGFEYGYTF; DNA: TGTGCCTGGAGTGGTCCGGGGTTTGAATATGGCTACACCTTC
J: TRBJ1-4; D: -; size: -; V: TRBV7-2; CDR3: CASSLNNPPLFF; DNA: TGTGCCAGCAGCTTGAACAATCCCCCTCTGTTTTTT